This T cell receptor beta chain was identified during a study of response to subunit inactivated influenza vaccine. Study-level results: The authors proposed limited new T cell recruitment per seasonal influenza vaccination.

TCRdb re-analysed the RT-PCR reads in MiXCR, keeping a single row per CDR3 protein. This table has 400,000 to 650,000 distinct CDR3 sequences, approximately 7.8% appearing once. CDR3 length equals 16 residues. Germline V gene data show CDR1 as MDHEN and CDR2 as SYDVKM. Trimming took 2 bases from V and 5 from J; bases not matched to a gene: 8. This clonotype was counted only a few times. Its target is not known. The origin of this receptor is a man between 50 and 69 years old who received an inactivated influenza vaccine. The chain has TRBV28 and TRBJ1-1; TRBD1 agrees at 10 bases. The specimen comprised PBMCs from blood, sampled less than 30 months after vaccination. CDR3 residues: CASSLGTGAKRTEAFF. The CDR3 bases are TGTGCCAGCAGTTTAGGGACAGGGGCGAAGAGAACTGAAGCTTTCTTT.